A single sample gave rise to the 30 T cell receptor beta chains below, sequenced in a study of blood T cell repertoires in COVID-19 (dated by TCRdb to 2020 to 2022). Receptors were amplified or captured by the immunoSEQ multiplex PCR assay. Here the immuneACCESS table is served through TCRdb, limited to in-frame sequences with V and J called. Missing clones are a known gap in these copies; in checked studies unresolved V genes cover under half, and the rest lacks a known reason. Here the sample has 100,000 to 150,000 clones; about 90% occur a single time. The ten largest clones represent 3% to 4% of the sample. The sample taken for sequencing was peripheral blood. The receptors originated from a woman aged 60-70 years with acute or convalescent COVID-19.

The chain recombines TRBV6-5 with TRBJ1-5; no clear D. Germline V lookup: CDR1 MNHEY, CDR2 SVGAGI. CDR3 size: 13 residues. The V end was cut by 6 bases, the J end by 2 bases, with 8 bases between. The CDR3 DNA follows: TGTGCCAGCAGCGCCACGGGCAATCAGCCCCAGCATTTT. This translates into CASSATGNQPQHF.

This rearrangement joins TRBV5-5 to TRBJ2-7; D remains ambiguous. The germline gives CDR1 SGHKS, CDR2 YYEKEE (reference sequence). The CDR3 totals 13 residues. V dropped 3 bases and J dropped 3 bases, with 10 bases sitting between them. CDR3 nucleotides: TGTGCCAGCAGCTCCCGACTGGACTACGAGCAGTACTTC. Its protein product is CASSSRLDYEQYF.

The chain combines TRBV7-9 with TRBJ2-1, with D possibly TRBD2 on 5 matching bases. Looked up from germline, CDR1 is SEHNR and CDR2 is FQNEAQ (reference sequence). This CDR3 region has 15 residues. Trimming pared 5 bases from V and 3 bases from J, leaving 14 bases between. The CDR3 is CASSLSGRSYNEQFF. CDR3 coding DNA: TGTGCCAGCAGCCTAAGCGGACGTAGCTACAATGAGCAGTTCTTC.

This clone was observed a few times. V and J are TRBV19 and TRBJ2-1; D not certain. V lost 7 bases and J 9 bases, leaving 19 bases between the germline ends. CDR1 is LNHDA and CDR2 is SQIVND in the germline V gene (reference sequence). The CDR3 consists of 14 residues. This chain's CDR3 is CASKVVSPAGEQFF. The CDR3 region has the DNA TGTGCCAGTAAAGTGGTGTCCCCCGCCGGTGAGCAGTTCTTC. Variable domain in full (rest from reference TRBV19 and TRBJ2-1): DGGITQSPKYLFRKEGQNVTLSCEQNLNHDAMYWYRQDPGQGLRLIYYSQIVNDFQKGDIAEGYSVSREKKESFPLTVTSAQKNPTAFYLCASKVVSPAGEQFFGPGTRLTVL.

V usage is TRBV20-1 and J usage is TRBJ2-7, with D hard to call. Germline-derived CDR1 and CDR2 are DFQATT and SNEGSKA (reference sequence). Trimming shortened V by 3 bases and J by 3 bases, and 9 bases separated the two germline ends. There are 12 residues in the CDR3. The DNA of the CDR3 is TGCAGTGCTAGTAGTACTAACTACGAGCAGTACTTC. Protein sequence: CSASSTNYEQYF.

CDR3 residues: CASSRTPGPSYNEQFF. The CDR3 DNA sequence: TGTGCCAGCAGTCGGACACCGGGTCCCTCCTACAATGAGCAGTTCTTC. V is TRBV3-1 (or the pseudogene TRBV3-2) and J is TRBJ2-1; perhaps TRBD1 as D (5 bases). Germline V gene data show CDR1 as LGHDT and CDR2 as YNNKEL (reference sequence). CDR3 length: 16 amino acids. The V end was cut by 6 bases, the J end by 0 bases, with 15 bases between.

The chain uses TRBV5-1 and TRBJ2-5, with D tentatively TRBD2 (5 bases). Looked up from germline, CDR1 is SGHRS and CDR2 is YFSETQ. The CDR3 length is 15 residues. The ends were cut back, 6 bases at V and 1 base at J, with 16 bases in the middle. CDR3: CASTPTSSTQETQYF. CDR3 nucleotides: TGCGCCAGCACCCCTACTAGTTCAACCCAAGAGACCCAGTACTTC.

This chain links TRBV10-3 with TRBJ2-3, with 8 bases fitting TRBD2. The germline V gene has CDR1 ENHRY and CDR2 SYGVKD. After removal of 9 bases from V and 4 bases from J, the junction contained 0 bases not matched to a gene. This CDR3 region has 11 residues. CDR3 loop: CAIAGADTQYF. CDR3 nucleotide sequence: TGTGCCATAGCGGGAGCAGATACGCAGTATTTT.

The chain couples TRBV27 to TRBJ2-3, with D perhaps matching TRBD2 (6 bases). With 6 bases removed from V and 4 bases from J, the gap between germline ends came to 14 bases. CDR3 length: 14 residues. Germline-derived CDR1 and CDR2 are MNHEY and SMNVEV (reference sequence). CDR3: CASSTLGRSDTQYF. The CDR3 DNA is TGTGCCAGCAGCACCTTGGGGAGGTCAGATACGCAGTATTTT.

The V and J genes are TRBV18 and TRBJ1-1, with D possibly TRBD1 on 5 matching bases. The CDR3 covers 13 residues. Germline assignment: CDR1 KGHSH and CDR2 LQKENI. Trimming left V 5 bases short and J 2 bases short, with 9 bases between. The CDR3 nucleotides are TGTGCCAGCTCAACCGACAGAAACACTGAAGCTTTCTTT. It is translated as CASSTDRNTEAFF.

This sequence joins TRBV3-1 (or the pseudogene TRBV3-2) and TRBJ1-1; a weak D match, TRBD1 (6 bases). Germline lookup yields CDR1 LGHDT and CDR2 YNNKEL (reference sequence). V gave up 4 bases and J gave up 2 bases, with 14 bases separating them. The length of the CDR3 is 15 residues. In nucleotides, the CDR3 is TGTGCCAGCAGCCTACCAGGGGCAGAAAACACTGAAGCTTTCTTT. Encoded protein: CASSLPGAENTEAFF.

CDR3 protein: CASSVAVASTDTQYF. The CDR3 region has the DNA TGTGCCAGCAGCGTAGCGGTCGCTAGCACAGATACGCAGTATTTT. This chain joins TRBV9 and TRBJ2-3; D is unclear. Per the germline V gene, CDR1 is SGDLS and CDR2 is YYNGEE. V gave up 0 bases and J gave up 0 bases, with 8 bases separating them. The CDR3 consists of 15 residues.

The chain links TRBV29-1 to TRBJ2-3; D may be TRBD2 (6 bases). The ends were cut back, 4 bases at V and 4 bases at J, with 9 bases in the middle. The length of the CDR3 is 12 residues. Germline assignment: CDR1 SQVTM and CDR2 ANQGSEA. Written as DNA, the CDR3 is TGCAGCGTTGGGGGGGTAGCAGATACGCAGTATTTT. Translation gives CSVGGVADTQYF.

This rearrangement joins TRBV6-5 to TRBJ2-2, with 11 bases lining up with TRBD2. The CDR3 has 15 amino acids. Germline lookup yields CDR1 MNHEY and CDR2 SVGAGI. Losses at the gene ends were 4 bases for V and 6 bases for J; bases not matched to a gene: 4. Here the CDR3 DNA reads TGTGCCAGCAGTTTTCCGACTAGCGGGGCCGGGGAGCTGTTTTTT. It yields the protein CASSFPTSGAGELFF.

As to this clone: The same CDR3 arises from other DNA sequences in this sample as well. V and J are TRBV7-2 and TRBJ1-5; D perhaps matches TRBD1 (5 bases). The CDR3 spans 13 residues. V lost 1 base to trimming and J lost 4 bases, with 5 bases between them. Germline V CDR1 and CDR2: SGHTA, FQGNSA. The CDR3 loop is CASSLGQNQPQHF. DNA for the CDR3: TGTGCCAGCAGCTTAGGACAGAATCAGCCCCAGCATTTT.

The V and J genes are TRBV14 and TRBJ1-6; D unclear. With 0 bases removed from V and 10 bases from J, the gap between germline ends came to 10 bases. CDR1 is SGHDN and CDR2 is FVKESK in the germline V gene. The CDR3 covers 14 residues. CDR3 region: CASSQETEGSPLHF. The CDR3 DNA reads as TGTGCCAGCAGCCAAGAAACAGAAGGATCACCCCTCCACTTT.

V gene TRBV5-6 combines with J gene TRBJ2-3; tentative D call: TRBD2 (6 bases). The CDR3 has 12 amino acids. Looked up from germline, CDR1 is SGHDT and CDR2 is YYEEEE. The V end was cut by 3 bases, the J end by 10 bases, with 12 bases between. The DNA of the CDR3 is TGTGCCAGCAGCTACCCCGGGACTGCGCAGTATTTT. It codes for CASSYPGTAQYF. The full variable domain, in which reference TRBV5-6 and TRBJ2-3 provide the parts outside the CDR3, is DAGVTQSPTHLIKTRGQQVTLRCSPKSGHDTVSWYQQALGQGPQFIFQYYEEEERQRGNFPDRFSGHQFPNYSSELNVNALLLGDSALYLCASSYPGTAQYFGPGTRLTVL.

The J gene is TRBJ1-6, the V gene TRBV19; a possible D gene is TRBD1 (6 bases). The CDR3 has 13 amino acids. Germline V lookup: CDR1 LNHDA, CDR2 SQIVND (reference sequence). V dropped 5 bases and J dropped 11 bases, with 13 bases sitting between them. CDR3 amino acids: CASSPNREAPLHF. The CDR3 DNA reads TGTGCCAGTAGTCCAAACAGGGAAGCACCCCTCCACTTT.

The chain employs TRBV7-3 and TRBJ2-2; possibly TRBD2 for D (6 bases). V lost 7 bases to trimming and J lost 0 bases, with 9 bases between them. Germline loops: CDR1 SGHTA, CDR2 FQGTGA. This CDR3 has 14 residues. The CDR3 here is CASTAGTNTGELFF. The CDR3 nucleotides read TGTGCCAGCACCGCGGGGACGAACACCGGGGAGCTGTTTTTT.

This clone is a singleton in its sample. CDR3 region: CASKFSGGGGEQYF. The CDR3, as DNA: TGTGCCAGCAAATTTAGTGGTGGGGGGGGCGAGCAGTACTTC. The chain has TRBV7-2 and TRBJ2-7; 7 bases fit TRBD2. The CDR3 is 14 amino acids. J gave up 6 bases and V 7 bases, and 12 bases lay outside the gene matches. CDR1 and CDR2 from the germline V gene are SGHTA and FQGNSA.

This clone appeared a single time. The V gene is TRBV2, the J gene TRBJ2-2, with 11 nucleotides matching TRBD2. Trimming cost V 8 bases and J 6 bases; bases outside gene matches: 2. The CDR3 extends over 13 amino acids. From germline, CDR1 is SNHLY and CDR2 FYNNEI. The CDR3 DNA sequence: TGTGCCAGCTCGGGACTAGCGGCCGGGGAGCTGTTTTTT. Translation gives CASSGLAAGELFF.

In DNA, the CDR3 is TGTGCCAGCAGTTATGGCACAGGGTACCCTAATGAAAAACTGTTTTTT. Translation: CASSYGTGYPNEKLFF. The V and J genes are TRBV27 and TRBJ1-4; possibly TRBD1 for D (6 bases). Per germline, CDR1 MNHEY and CDR2 SMNVEV (reference sequence). V was pared by 4 bases and J by 3 bases, with 15 bases between. This CDR3 region has 16 residues.

The J gene is TRBJ1-2, the V gene TRBV7-9; D is possibly TRBD1 (5 bases). The CDR3 totals 15 residues. Germline V gives CDR1 SEHNR, CDR2 FQNEAQ (reference sequence). Trimming took off 2 bases at V and 1 base at J, with 11 bases between the two ends. CDR3 nucleotides: TGTGCCAGCAGCTTAACACAGGTGGATAACTATGGCTACACCTTC. It is translated as CASSLTQVDNYGYTF.

This chain connects TRBV5-5 to TRBJ2-5, with 9 nucleotides matching TRBD2. This CDR3 has 15 residues. V shed 4 bases and J 2 bases; nucleotides not matched to a gene: 6. Germline loops: CDR1 SGHKS, CDR2 YYEKEE (reference sequence). In DNA form, the CDR3 reads TGTGCCAGCAGCCGCGTTACTAGCGGGCAAGAGACCCAGTACTTC. This sequence encodes CASSRVTSGQETQYF. Variable domain in full (rest from reference TRBV5-5 and TRBJ2-5): DAGVTQSPTHLIKTRGQQVTLRCSPISGHKSVSWYQQVLGQGPQFIFQYYEKEERGRGNFPDRFSARQFPNYSSELNVNALLLGDSALYLCASSRVTSGQETQYFGPGTRLLVL.

This rearrangement joins TRBV15 to TRBJ2-7, with 9 bases that match TRBD1. The CDR3 has 15 residues. Unmatched junction bases numbered 10, after V lost 0 bases and J lost 10 bases. CDR1 is LNHNV and CDR2 is YYDKDF in the germline V gene (reference sequence). CDR3 nucleotides: TGTGCCACCAGCAGAGAGAACGCGGGACAGGGTCGTCAGTACTTC. Protein: CATSRENAGQGRQYF. The variable domain in full, completed from reference TRBV15 and TRBJ2-7, reads DAMVIQNPRYQVTQFGKPVTLSCSQTLNHNVMYWYQQKSSQAPKLLFHYYDKDFNNEADTPDNFQSRRPNTSFCFLDIRSPGLGDTAMYLCATSRENAGQGRQYFGPGTRLTVT.

This clone has a count of ten or more. In DNA form, the CDR3 reads TGTGCCAGTAAGGACAGTGGGACGAATAGCAATCAGCCCCAGCATTTT. Protein sequence: CASKDSGTNSNQPQHF. The rearrangement uses TRBV19 and TRBJ1-5, with D possibly TRBD1 on 6 matching bases. This CDR3 has 16 amino acids. Germline V gene lookup returns CDR1 LNHDA and CDR2 SQIVND (reference sequence). Between the trimmed V and J ends, which lost 7 bases and 0 bases, there was a span of 16 bases.

This clone was seen only once. The J gene is TRBJ2-7, the V gene TRBV11-2; 10 bases align to TRBD2. Germline V gives CDR1 SGHAT, CDR2 FQNNGV. The CDR3 spans 15 residues. V gave up 4 bases and J gave up 2 bases; unmatched junction bases: 5. The CDR3 reads CASSYRAGGPYEQYV. In DNA form, the CDR3 reads TGTGCCAGCAGCTATAGAGCGGGAGGGCCCTACGAGCAGTACGTC.

This clone was found a few times. This sequence joins TRBV18 and TRBJ1-4; weak D call: TRBD1 (5 bases). V gave up 6 bases and J gave up 5 bases, with 7 bases separating them. Germline V gene data show CDR1 as KGHSH and CDR2 as LQKENI. The length of the CDR3 is 12 residues. The CDR3 sequence: CASSKGNEKLFF. DNA of the CDR3: TGTGCCAGCTCGAAGGGGAATGAAAAACTGTTTTTT.

This chain joins TRBV6-6 and TRBJ2-1, with D possibly matching TRBD2 (5 bases). Germline CDR1 reads MNHNY; CDR2 reads SVGAGI (reference sequence). This CDR3 region has 14 residues. Trimming took off 5 bases at V and 5 bases at J, with 13 bases between the two ends. CDR3 protein: CASSGLAINNEQFF. Here the CDR3 DNA reads TGTGCCAGCAGTGGGTTAGCGATTAACAATGAGCAGTTCTTC.

This chain joins TRBV6-6 and TRBJ1-2, with D perhaps matching TRBD1 (6 bases). CDR3 size: 15 residues. Trimming left V 2 bases short and J 6 bases short, with 16 bases between. From germline, CDR1 is MNHNY and CDR2 SVGAGI (reference sequence). CDR3 sequence (DNA): TGTGCCAGCAGTTACCGCAACAGGGCCGGGGATGGCTACACCTTC. Translated: CASSYRNRAGDGYTF.